One sample yielded the 30 T cell receptor beta chains listed below, sequenced in a study of OX40 agonist ivuxolimab in advanced cancers. Only in-frame clones appear in the TCRdb table, and some are missing; sequencing was by immunoSEQ multiplex PCR. The table records about 89,000 clones, approximately 91% of them present only once. The material sequenced was CD4+ or CD8+ T cells sorted from blood, taken in a trial of the OX40 agonist ivuxolimab. The receptors were gathered from an adult with an advanced solid tumor such as melanoma, head and neck, liver or kidney cancer.

This chain links TRBV19 with TRBJ2-6, with 11 bases fitting TRBD2. The CDR3 extends over 20 amino acids. CDR1 is LNHDA and CDR2 is SQIVND in the germline V gene (reference sequence). Germline trimming cut 5 bases from V and 2 bases from J; bases unmatched to any gene: 14. The CDR3 region is CASSPRLAGQGPPGANVLTF. CDR3 bases: TGTGCCAGTAGTCCGCGACTAGCGGGACAAGGGCCACCTGGGGCCAACGTCCTGACTTTC.

V is TRBV6-5 and J is TRBJ2-1; D assignment may be TRBD1 or TRBD2 (5 bases each). With 6 bases removed from V and 8 bases from J, the gap between germline ends came to 17 bases. CDR1 and CDR2 from the germline V gene are MNHEY and SVGAGI. The CDR3 is 14 amino acids. CDR3 bases: TGTGCCAGCAGACCCGGGACCGTTCTCGATGAGCAGTTCTTC. Residues: CASRPGTVLDEQFF.

This chain uses TRBV5-1 with TRBJ1-2, with D perhaps matching TRBD1 (6 bases). The V gene lost 4 bases and the J gene lost 2 bases, with 12 bases spanning the gap. CDR3 length: 14 residues. Germline V gives CDR1 SGHRS, CDR2 YFSETQ. The CDR3 nucleotides are TGCGCCAGCAGCCCCACAGGGAACAACTATGGCTACACCTTC. It is translated as CASSPTGNNYGYTF.

The rearrangement joins TRBV7-2 to TRBJ2-3, with 12 bases aligning to TRBD2. Germline V gene data show CDR1 as SGHTA and CDR2 as FQGNSA. The CDR3 has 18 amino acids. V trimming: 1 base; J trimming: 1 base; junction bases outside the gene matches: 6. CDR3 loop: CASSLDPSGRGGTDTQYF. In DNA form, the CDR3 reads TGTGCCAGCAGCTTAGATCCTAGCGGGAGGGGGGGCACAGATACGCAGTATTTT.

This clone has at least ten counts. The rearrangement uses TRBV7-9 and TRBJ1-1; D is possibly TRBD1 (5 bases). V was shortened by 4 bases and J by 10 bases, with 16 bases between the two germline ends. Germline CDR1 SEHNR, CDR2 FQNEAQ (reference sequence). This CDR3 has 13 residues. The CDR3 DNA is TGTGCCAGCAGCTCCCGGGGACCTGAACCAGCTTTCTTT. Translation gives CASSSRGPEPAFF.

This chain joins TRBV10-3 and TRBJ2-2, with TRBD2 matching over 10 bases. V was clipped by 2 bases and J by 4 bases; unmatched bases: 13. Germline lookup yields CDR1 ENHRY and CDR2 SYGVKD. This CDR3 is 19 amino acids long. The CDR3: CAISEPLGASGRGTGELFF. DNA of the CDR3: TGTGCCATCAGTGAGCCCCTCGGGGCTAGCGGGAGAGGCACCGGGGAGCTGTTTTTT.

The V and J genes are TRBV28 and TRBJ1-2; unclear D gene. Germline CDR1 and CDR2: MDHEN and SYDVKM. The CDR3 spans 12 residues. The V end lost 10 bases, the J end lost 1 base, and 10 bases lay between the germline ends. CDR3 DNA sequence: TGTGCCACTGTAACCAGTAACTATGGCTACACCTTC. This translates into CATVTSNYGYTF.

The genes are TRBV27 and TRBJ1-5; 7 bases fit TRBD1. The CDR3 totals 12 residues. J lost 4 bases, V lost 6 bases, and 0 bases had no gene match. The germline V gene encodes CDR1 MNHEY and CDR2 SMNVEV (reference sequence). The CDR3 loop reads CASRTGNQPQHF. In DNA form, the CDR3 reads TGTGCCAGCAGGACAGGGAATCAGCCCCAGCATTTT.

The chain has TRBV27 and TRBJ2-7; D not certain. V lost 0 bases and J lost 2, with 2 bases in between. This CDR3 comprises 12 residues. Per germline, CDR1 MNHEY and CDR2 SMNVEV (reference sequence). CDR3 sequence (DNA): TGTGCCAGCAGTTTATCGGCCTACGAGCAGTACTTC. Encoded protein: CASSLSAYEQYF.

The chain employs TRBV5-1 and TRBJ2-1, with 8 bases identical to TRBD2. Germline V gives CDR1 SGHRS, CDR2 YFSETQ. V lost 4 bases, J lost 8 bases, and 14 bases stayed unmatched. The CDR3 length is 16 residues. CDR3 nucleotides: TGCGCCAGCAGCGATCCCGGGGGGGCCGGTCCGGATGAGCAGTTCTTC. Protein: CASSDPGGAGPDEQFF.

The rearrangement joins TRBV7-9 to TRBJ2-7; 7 bases align to TRBD1. V was clipped by 2 bases and J by 5 bases; unmatched bases: 9. CDR1 is SEHNR, CDR2 FQNEAQ, per germline (reference sequence). This CDR3 contains 15 residues. The CDR3 protein is CASSLTAGGSHEQYF. In DNA form, the CDR3 reads TGTGCCAGCAGCTTAACGGCAGGGGGAAGCCACGAGCAGTACTTC.

The chain employs TRBV5-5 and TRBJ2-3; D may be TRBD1 or TRBD2 (5 bases each). CDR3 length equals 14 residues. CDR1 is SGHKS and CDR2 is YYEKEE in the germline V gene (reference sequence). V shed 0 bases and J shed 3 bases, with 8 bases lying between them. As DNA, the CDR3 is TGTGCCAGCAGCTTGGATTGGGGGACAGATACGCAGTATTTT. Amino acid sequence: CASSLDWGTDTQYF.

V gene TRBV19 combines with J gene TRBJ2-5; D is possibly TRBD2 (7 bases). The CDR3 contains 13 residues. V gave up 6 bases and J gave up 5 bases, with 13 bases separating them. Per germline, CDR1 LNHDA and CDR2 SQIVND (reference sequence). The CDR3 DNA sequence: TGTGCCAGTAGCGGGGGGCCGGTGGAGACCCAGTACTTC. As protein: CASSGGPVETQYF.

This chain uses TRBV10-1 with TRBJ2-2; 9 nucleotides match TRBD1. In germline, CDR1 is WNHNN, CDR2 SYGVQD (reference sequence). CDR3 length equals 15 residues. The J segment lost 1 base and the V segment lost 5 bases, leaving 2 bases of the junction unmatched. Here the CDR3 DNA reads TGCGCCAGCAGTACGGGACAGGGGAACACCGGGGAGCTGTTTTTT. Translated: CASSTGQGNTGELFF.

This sequence joins TRBV5-1 and TRBJ2-7; D gene uncertain. The CDR3 contains 13 residues. Trimming took off 1 base at V and 5 bases at J, with 10 bases between the two ends. The germline V gene has CDR1 SGHRS and CDR2 YFSETQ. Written as DNA, the CDR3 is TGCGCCAGCAGCTTGCCGGGTGTTGACGAGCAGTACTTC. The encoded protein is CASSLPGVDEQYF.

The rearrangement joins TRBV28 to TRBJ1-1, with 8 bases matching TRBD1. The length of the CDR3 is 15 residues. The V and J ends lost 5 bases and 7 bases, in that order; junction bases with no gene match: 12. Germline CDR1 is MDHEN and CDR2 is SYDVKM. CDR3 protein: CASSPLTGERGEAFF. The CDR3, as DNA: TGTGCCAGCAGTCCCTTGACAGGGGAAAGGGGTGAAGCTTTCTTT.

J is TRBJ2-3 and V is TRBV9, with TRBD2 matching over 9 bases. The trim removed 0 bases at V and 0 bases at J, leaving 5 bases unmatched. The CDR3 has 17 amino acids. Germline V gene data show CDR1 as SGDLS and CDR2 as YYNGEE. The CDR3 nucleotides read TGTGCCAGCAGCGTAGGTGCGGGGGGGCCTAGCACAGATACGCAGTATTTT. This codes for CASSVGAGGPSTDTQYF. The full variable domain, with the rest looked up from reference TRBV9 and TRBJ2-3, is DSGVTQTPKHLITATGQRVTLRCSPRSGDLSVYWYQQSLDQGLQFLIQYYNGEERAKGNILERFSAQQFPDLHSELNLSSLELGDSALYFCASSVGAGGPSTDTQYFGPGTRLTVL.

The chain joins TRBV27 to TRBJ2-7, with D uncertain. The CDR3 loop spans 15 amino acids. The germline V gene encodes CDR1 MNHEY and CDR2 SMNVEV (reference sequence). With 2 bases removed from V and 4 bases from J, the gap between germline ends came to 15 bases. CDR3 sequence: CASSLRPAGRYEQYF. DNA for the CDR3: TGTGCCAGCAGTTTAAGACCGGCCGGACGTTACGAGCAGTACTTC.

This clone was recorded only once. This chain links TRBV18 with TRBJ1-4, with D unclear. The V end lost 2 bases, the J end lost 6 bases, and 10 bases lay between the germline ends. Germline V gene data show CDR1 as KGHSH and CDR2 as LQKENI. The CDR3 is 14 amino acids. The CDR3 loop reads CASSPGVPDEKLFF. CDR3 DNA sequence: TGTGCCAGCTCACCAGGGGTTCCAGATGAAAAACTGTTTTTT. Using reference TRBV18 and TRBJ1-4 for the parts outside the CDR3, the full variable domain is NAGVMQNPRHLVRRRGQEARLRCSPMKGHSHVYWYRQLPEEGLKFMVYLQKENIIDESGMPKERFSAEFPKEGPSILRIQQVVRGDSAAYFCASSPGVPDEKLFFGSGTQLSVL.

In nucleotides, the CDR3 is TGTGCCAGCAGCTTGGGGGGGGCACGGTATGGCTACACCTTC. Translated: CASSLGGARYGYTF. The chain combines TRBV28 with TRBJ1-2; perhaps TRBD1 as D (6 bases). V lost 6 bases and J lost 5, with 16 bases in between. Germline V gene lookup returns CDR1 MDHEN and CDR2 SYDVKM. The CDR3 extends over 14 amino acids.

The V gene is TRBV9, the J gene TRBJ2-2; possibly TRBD1 for D (6 bases). The CDR3 covers 15 residues. Trimming pared 3 bases from V and 4 bases from J, leaving 13 bases between. The V gene's germline CDR1 is SGDLS and CDR2 YYNGEE. CDR3 nucleotides: TGTGCCAGCAGCGCCCACAGGGAGTCCACCGGGGAGCTGTTTTTT. This encodes CASSAHRESTGELFF.

The gene calls are TRBV28 and TRBJ2-7; 8 nucleotides line up with TRBD1. CDR3 size: 14 residues. In germline, CDR1 is MDHEN, CDR2 SYDVKM. V shed 4 bases, J shed 2 bases, and the junction held 4 bases outside the gene matches. The chain's CDR3 is CASSSGQETYEQYF. The CDR3 DNA is TGTGCCAGCAGTTCGGGACAGGAGACCTACGAGCAGTACTTC.

V and J are TRBV28 and TRBJ2-3; no definite D call. Per the germline V gene, CDR1 is MDHEN and CDR2 is SYDVKM. Trimming removed 6 bases at V and 4 bases at J, with 11 bases between. This CDR3 region has 13 residues. CDR3 coding DNA: TGTGCCAGCAGGCGGAGTTCCTCAGATACGCAGTATTTT. Translating gives CASRRSSSDTQYF.

The rearrangement uses TRBV5-6 and TRBJ2-7; 11 bases map to TRBD2. The V gene's germline CDR1 is SGHDT and CDR2 YYEEEE. J was trimmed by 0 bases and V by 4 bases; bases with no gene match: 9. This CDR3 is 17 amino acids long. The CDR3 DNA reads TGTGCCAGCAGCCCCGGGCCTAGCGGGAGGAGCTCCTACGAGCAGTACTTC. As protein: CASSPGPSGRSSYEQYF.

V and J are TRBV6-1 and TRBJ2-2; 7 bases agree with TRBD2. The junction had 5 bases not matched to a gene; V was cut back by 8 bases and J by 2 bases. The CDR3 is 14 amino acids. Germline CDR1 and CDR2: MNHNS and SASEGT. CDR3 coding DNA: TGTGCCAGCGGGGAGGGGCGCAACACCGGGGAGCTGTTTTTT. It translates to CASGEGRNTGELFF.

The genes are TRBV6-1 and TRBJ1-2; D is unclear. CDR1 is MNHNS and CDR2 is SASEGT in the germline V gene. This CDR3 is 15 amino acids long. Trimming shortened V by 0 bases and J by 4 bases, and 12 bases separated the two germline ends. The CDR3 is CASSEARWGGYGYTF. CDR3 DNA: TGTGCCAGCAGTGAAGCGCGTTGGGGAGGCTATGGCTACACCTTC.

The genes are TRBV5-6 and TRBJ2-7; D could derive from TRBD1 or TRBD2 (5 bases each). V shed 4 bases and J shed 7 bases, with 9 bases lying between them. The CDR3 consists of 11 residues. Germline lookup yields CDR1 SGHDT and CDR2 YYEEEE. Written as DNA, the CDR3 is TGTGCCAGCAGCCGTTGGGGGGAGCAGTACTTC. As protein: CASSRWGEQYF.

V is TRBV9 and J is TRBJ2-1, with TRBD2 identical over 12 bases. CDR1 and CDR2 from the germline V gene are SGDLS and YYNGEE. Losses at the gene ends were 2 bases for V and 0 bases for J; bases not matched to a gene: 6. The CDR3 has 18 amino acids. This CDR3 is CASSVTSGGTSSYNEQFF. The CDR3 region has the DNA TGTGCCAGCAGCGTTACTAGCGGGGGGACTAGCTCCTACAATGAGCAGTTCTTC.

The chain combines TRBV5-1 with TRBJ2-7; 7 nucleotides align to TRBD1. Germline lookup yields CDR1 SGHRS and CDR2 YFSETQ. J was trimmed by 4 bases and V by 4 bases; bases with no gene match: 11. This CDR3 is 15 amino acids long. The CDR3 bases are TGCGCCAGCAGCCAAAATCCGGGACAGCAGTACGAGCAGTACTTC. Amino acids: CASSQNPGQQYEQYF.

This chain links TRBV9 with TRBJ1-5; D ambiguous. The CDR3 sequence is 14 residues long. In germline, CDR1 is SGDLS, CDR2 YYNGEE. V lost 4 bases to trimming and J lost 5 bases, with 13 bases between them. DNA for the CDR3: TGTGCCAGCAGCCCAACCCGCACAGATCAGCCCCAGCATTTT. The encoded protein is CASSPTRTDQPQHF.